The clone carrying this T cell receptor (beta chain) ranks as medium-sized (0.01 to 0.1%). Its specificity is not known. This record comes from a study of esophageal squamous cell carcinoma under preoperative chemotherapy. Looking at the study overall: Both tumor-infiltrating lymphocytes and peripheral blood T cells had their TCR repertoires profiled.

In TCRdb, the PCR reads were re-called with MiXCR into one record per CDR3 protein. This sample has more than 10,000 distinct CDR3 sequences, with 50% to 55% found just once. V dropped 3 bases and J dropped 4; count of bases not matched to a gene: 4. Germline V gene sequence: CDR1 MRHNA, CDR2 SNTAGT. The CDR3 extends over 15 amino acids. The time point: before preoperative PTX-NDP chemotherapy. Study findings and constraints: After paclitaxel-nedaplatin, abundant clones were more likely to contract than amplify. After chemotherapy, TCR diversity rose significantly in peripheral T cells but not in tumor-infiltrating lymphocytes.

This sample was obtained from a patient given preoperative chemotherapy. The TCR originated in a human donor with esophageal squamous cell carcinoma. The donor label of this sample is uncertain. V gene TRBV6-4 combines with J gene TRBJ2-1, with 9 bases aligning to TRBD2. CDR3 sequence (DNA): TGTGCCAGCAGTGATAGCGGGAGAGGTTACAATGAGCAGTTCTTC. The encoded protein is CASSDSGRGYNEQFF.